This T cell receptor (beta chain) was captured in a study of cytotoxic CD8 clonotypes in ibrutinib-treated CLL. Study findings and constraints: An increase in clonality occurred at ibrutinib response, followed by a return toward baseline at progression. On treatment, the uncommon public clonotypes contracted or remained stable.

This table comes from immunoSEQ multiplex PCR, and its TCRdb copy is limited to in-frame clones, with some not included. The sample shows about 160,000 clones, 70% to 90% of them seen only once. As to this clone: The antigen is undetermined.

CDR1 SNHLY and CDR2 FYNNEI come from the germline V gene. Trimming took 6 bases from V and 3 from J; bases not matched to a gene: 10. The CDR3 runs to 15 residues. This TCR came from a human donor with chronic lymphocytic leukemia. Sample: PBMCs, taken at disease progression, from a patient treated with ibrutinib. V and J are TRBV2 and TRBJ2-7, with 8 bases matching TRBD2. DNA of the CDR3: TGTGCCAGCAGAAATACTAGCGGAGCTTTCTACGAGCAGTACTTC. Translated: CASRNTSGAFYEQYF.